This T cell receptor (beta chain) was recorded in a study of Tregs in tolerant kidney transplant recipients (dated by TCRdb to the late 2010s). About the study as a whole: TCRbeta sequencing was used in the study to identify donor-specific regulatory T cells before combined kidney and bone marrow transplantation, and the identified cells were then tracked after transplant.

Genomic DNA was extracted from sorted cells with the QIAGEN DNeasy Blood and Tissue Kit for TCRbeta CDR3 sequencing. Through immunoSEQ, high-throughput TCRbeta CDR3 sequencing was done commercially, including PCR amplification with internal controls and bias correction. As for the authors' bioinformatics: Unique productive TCRbeta sequences were defined by CDR3 nucleotide sequence when primers matched and otherwise by CDR3 amino acid sequence together with Vbeta and Jbeta genes. To correct for sorting error, sequences found in more than one sorted population at a frequency ratio of 2:1 or less were discarded, and the remaining shared sequences were assigned to the population with the higher frequency. Donor-reactive sequences were defined as at least 5-fold expanded in CFSE-low cells versus unstimulated cells, with frequency of at least 0.01% in CFSE-low cells. Repertoire divergence was quantified by Jensen-Shannon divergence calculated from the top 100 TCRbeta sequences ranked by frequency. For samples with multiple sequencing runs, sorting error was corrected in each run separately before the runs were combined. The table was pulled from immuneACCESS by TCRdb, which kept in-frame rearrangements only. Such tables lose some clones; where checked, under half of the loss comes from unresolved V genes, and the rest has no known cause. The DNA was the basis for D and trimming; V, J and clone size are from that table. This sample comprises some 50,000 clones, about nine tenths of them detected only once. Around 15% of the sample goes to the ten largest clones.

Transplants used related donors with nonmyeloablative bone marrow transplantation; mixed chimerism was transient in the human trials. Unstimulated Tregs (CD4+CD25+CD127-), CD4+ non-Tregs (CD4+CD25-), CD4 and CD8 cells were FACS-sorted from thawed PBMCs. The patients were a few recipients of combined kidney and bone marrow transplants from the ITN036ST trial, and samples were available only from these trial subjects. Healthy control blood was separated into PBMCs by Ficoll density gradient and cryopreserved, and patient PBMCs were collected both before and after transplant. As regards this clone: Its cognate antigen has yet to be identified. No base qualities exist here, and no much larger clone lies one base off it.

Broader findings and caveats from the paper: Expanding Tregs with activated donor B cells appeared to identify the most biologically relevant and donor-specific TCRbeta repertoire. In tolerant patients, donor-specific Tregs expanded more than Tregs overall, which suggests antigen-driven rather than nonspecific expansion. The study was limited by small patient numbers, and the findings need validation in larger populations and under other immunosuppression protocols. PCR primers changed over time for some patients, so nucleotide-level comparison across those patients' samples was not possible. Biological reproducibility was not directly assessed, although technical replication error appeared to be minimal.

The CDR3 measures 12 amino acids from cysteine to phenylalanine. CDR3 DNA is the only sequence kept; it has 36 bases, read in frame from the first base. CDR1 is given as SGDLS and CDR2 as YYNGEE, both from the germline V gene. Trimming costs V 4 bases and J 4 bases, and their ends lie 7 bases apart. Sequencing used CD8+ T cells from blood (PBMCs), obtained 12 months after the transplant. The chain joins TRBV9 to TRBJ2-3; there is no confident call for the D gene. The clonotype originates from a human patient who received a combined kidney and bone marrow transplant. Some T cells may have been brought in with the graft after a transplant. In nucleotides, the sequence is TGTGCCAGCAGCCCTCTGTCAGATACGCAGTATTTT. The translation is CASSPLSDTQYF.